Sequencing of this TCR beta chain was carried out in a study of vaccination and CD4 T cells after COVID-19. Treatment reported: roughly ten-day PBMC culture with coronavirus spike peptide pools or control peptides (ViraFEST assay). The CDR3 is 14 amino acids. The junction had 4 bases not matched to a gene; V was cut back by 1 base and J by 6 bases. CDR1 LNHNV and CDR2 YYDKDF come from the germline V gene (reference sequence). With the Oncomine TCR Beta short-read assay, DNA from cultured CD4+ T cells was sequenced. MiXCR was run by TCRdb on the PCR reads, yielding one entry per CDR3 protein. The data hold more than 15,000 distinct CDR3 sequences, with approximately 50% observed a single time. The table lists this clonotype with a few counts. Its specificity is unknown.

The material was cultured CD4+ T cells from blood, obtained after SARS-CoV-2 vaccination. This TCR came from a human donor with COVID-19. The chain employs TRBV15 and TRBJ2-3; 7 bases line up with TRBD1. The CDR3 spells CATSRARGTDTQYF. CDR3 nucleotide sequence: TGTGCCACCAGCAGAGCCAGGGGGACGGATACGCAGTATTTT. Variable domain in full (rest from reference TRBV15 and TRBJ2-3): DAMVIQNPRYQVTQFGKPVTLSCSQTLNHNVMYWYQQKSSQAPKLLFHYYDKDFNNEADTPDNFQSRRPNTSFCFLDIRSPGLGDTAMYLCATSRARGTDTQYFGPGTRLTVL.